This note documents a single T cell receptor (beta chain) sequence. Per the germline V gene, CDR1 is MNHNS and CDR2 is SASEGT. The CDR3 totals 15 residues. Trimming took 5 bases from V and 8 from J, leaving 21 bases between them. These data originate in a study of response to subunit inactivated influenza vaccine. In TCRdb, the RT-PCR reads were re-called with MiXCR into one record per CDR3 protein. The sample has around 580,000 distinct CDR3 sequences; 12% are singletons. Sequencing used PBMCs from blood, obtained on the day of vaccination. The chain employs TRBV6-1 and TRBJ1-2; possible D gene TRBD1, 5 bases. The source is a man aged 50 to 59 who received an inactivated influenza vaccine. The CDR3 loop reads CASSPTGASFGGYTF. The CDR3 DNA is TGTGCCAGCAGTCCCACCGGGGCATCCTTCGGGGGCTACACCTTC.